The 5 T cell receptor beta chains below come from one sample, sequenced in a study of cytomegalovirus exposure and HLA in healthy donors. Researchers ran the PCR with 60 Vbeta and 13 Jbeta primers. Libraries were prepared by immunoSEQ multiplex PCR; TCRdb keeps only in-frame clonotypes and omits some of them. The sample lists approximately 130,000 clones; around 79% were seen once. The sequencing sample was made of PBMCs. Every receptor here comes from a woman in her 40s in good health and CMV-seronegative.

CDR3 DNA: TGTGCCAGTAGTATAATCCTAGCGGGCCCCGGTGAGCAGTTCTTC. Protein product: CASSIILAGPGEQFF. The rearrangement links TRBV19 to TRBJ2-1, with TRBD2 matching over 8 bases. The V and J ends lost 2 bases and 9 bases, in that order; junction bases with no gene match: 9. Per germline, CDR1 LNHDA and CDR2 SQIVND (reference sequence). This CDR3 has 15 amino acids.

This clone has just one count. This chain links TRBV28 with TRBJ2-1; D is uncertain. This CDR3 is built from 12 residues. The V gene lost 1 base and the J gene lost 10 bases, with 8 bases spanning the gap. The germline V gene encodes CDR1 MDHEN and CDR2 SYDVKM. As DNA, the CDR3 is TGTGCCAGCAGTTTATCGGCGCGGGAGCAGTTCTTC. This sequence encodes CASSLSAREQFF. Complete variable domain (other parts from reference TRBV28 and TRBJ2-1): DVKVTQSSRYLVKRTGEKVFLECVQDMDHENMFWYRQDPGLGLRLIYFSYDVKMKEKGDIPEGYSVSREKKERFSLILESASTNQTSMYLCASSLSAREQFFGPGTRLTVL.

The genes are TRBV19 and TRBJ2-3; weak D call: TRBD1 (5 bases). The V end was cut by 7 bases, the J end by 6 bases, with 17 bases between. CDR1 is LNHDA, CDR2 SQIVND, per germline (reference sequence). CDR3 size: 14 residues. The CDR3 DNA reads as TGTGCCAGTACCACAACAGGAAGTAGGGATACGCAGTATTTT. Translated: CASTTTGSRDTQYF.

CDR3 amino acids: CATSRGTAGANVLTF. The DNA for the CDR3 is TGTGCCACCAGCAGAGGGACAGCTGGGGCCAACGTCCTGACTTTC. This chain joins TRBV15 and TRBJ2-6, with D maybe TRBD1 (6 bases). Germline V gene sequence: CDR1 LNHNV, CDR2 YYDKDF (reference sequence). This CDR3 spans 15 amino acids. The V and J ends lost 1 base and 2 bases respectively, with 6 bases between them.

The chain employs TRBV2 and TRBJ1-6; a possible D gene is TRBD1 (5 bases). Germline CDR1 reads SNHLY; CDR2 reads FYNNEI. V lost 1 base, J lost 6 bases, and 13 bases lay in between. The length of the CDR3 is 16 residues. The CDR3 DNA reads TGTGCCAGCAGTGAAGAGGGGTCGGGCGTTAATTCACCCCTCCACTTT. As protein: CASSEEGSGVNSPLHF.